The rows below give T cell receptor beta chains drawn from one sample of a study of shared clonotypes between healthy human individuals. The method was immunoSEQ multiplex PCR; TCRdb's version includes in-frame clones alone and lacks a portion of them. The sample yields about 1 million clones, about 70% seen once. Input material: memory CD4+ T cells sorted from blood. Receptors originate from a man between 18 and 35 years old in good health. Each CDR3 is given with its conserved first and last residue. The D gene is left open where the match is weak. For some rows the clone size is stated as once, few or many, or as a class when expanded; others skip it.

cdr3_length: 15
d_call: TRBD2
j_call: TRBJ2-7
v_call: TRBV7-9
clone_size: .
cdr3_nt: TGTGCCAGCAGCTTAGCTAGCGGGGGGCCTAGGGAGCAGTACTTC
cdr3_aa: CASSLASGGPREQYF

cdr3_length: 13
d_call: .
j_call: TRBJ1-1
v_call: TRBV11-1
clone_size: once
cdr3_nt: TGTGCCAGCAGCTCAGACACCTACACTGAAGCTTTCTTT
cdr3_aa: CASSSDTYTEAFF

cdr3_length: 17
d_call: TRBD2
j_call: TRBJ2-1
v_call: TRBV9
clone_size: .
cdr3_nt: TGTGCCAGCAGCCCCGGGGGGAGCGGGGCCCACTACAATGAGCAGTTCTTC
cdr3_aa: CASSPGGSGAHYNEQFF

cdr3_length: 14
d_call: TRBD1
j_call: TRBJ1-2
v_call: TRBV6-5
clone_size: .
cdr3_nt: TGTGCCAGCAGTCCGACAGGGGAAAACTATGGCTACACCTTC
cdr3_aa: CASSPTGENYGYTF

cdr3_length: 13
d_call: .
j_call: TRBJ2-7
v_call: TRBV6-5
clone_size: .
cdr3_nt: TGTGCCAGTACGGACTCGTATTCCTACGAGCAGTACTTC
cdr3_aa: CASTDSYSYEQYF

cdr3_length: 16
d_call: .
j_call: TRBJ2-2
v_call: TRBV7-7
clone_size: .
cdr3_nt: TGTGCTAGCAGCTTAAATCCCCCCCCCAGCACCGGGGAGCTGTTTTTT
cdr3_aa: CASSLNPPPSTGELFF

cdr3_length: 12
d_call: .
j_call: TRBJ2-3
v_call: TRBV2
clone_size: .
cdr3_nt: TGTGCCAGCAGTGTGAGGACGGATACGCAGTATTTT
cdr3_aa: CASSVRTDTQYF

cdr3_length: 15
d_call: .
j_call: TRBJ2-6
v_call: TRBV5-6
clone_size: .
cdr3_nt: TGTGCCAGCAGCTCGCAGGGAACCGGGGCCAACGTCCTGACTTTC
cdr3_aa: CASSSQGTGANVLTF

cdr3_length: 14
d_call: .
j_call: TRBJ1-6
v_call: TRBV10-2
clone_size: .
cdr3_nt: TGCGCCAGCAGTGAGGGACAAGGAAGCTCACCCCTCCACTTT
cdr3_aa: CASSEGQGSSPLHF

cdr3_length: 17
d_call: TRBD2
j_call: TRBJ2-1
v_call: TRBV9
clone_size: .
cdr3_nt: TGTGCCAGCAGCTCAGGAGGAGCGGGAGTACAAAACAATGAGCAGTTCTTC
cdr3_aa: CASSSGGAGVQNNEQFF

cdr3_length: 12
d_call: .
j_call: TRBJ1-2
v_call: TRBV2
clone_size: .
cdr3_nt: TGTGCCAGCAGGGGGGACGCAGAGGGCTACACCTTC
cdr3_aa: CASRGDAEGYTF

cdr3_length: 14
d_call: .
j_call: TRBJ2-7
v_call: TRBV5-1
clone_size: once
cdr3_nt: TGCGCCAGCAGCTTGGTGGCAGGCGCCTACGAGCAGTACTTC
cdr3_aa: CASSLVAGAYEQYF

cdr3_length: 13
d_call: .
j_call: TRBJ1-4
v_call: TRBV10-1
clone_size: .
cdr3_nt: TGCGCCAGCAGTGAGTCGAACGAGGAAAAACTGTTTTTT
cdr3_aa: CASSESNEEKLFF

cdr3_length: 16
d_call: .
j_call: TRBJ1-3
v_call: TRBV18
clone_size: .
cdr3_nt: TGTGCCAGCTCACTTCCCCTGCAGGGTTCTGGAAACACCATATATTTT
cdr3_aa: CASSLPLQGSGNTIYF

cdr3_length: 14
d_call: .
j_call: TRBJ2-3
v_call: TRBV5-4
clone_size: .
cdr3_nt: TGTGCCAGCAGGGATGGACTAACCACAGATACGCAGTATTTT
cdr3_aa: CASRDGLTTDTQYF

cdr3_length: 14
d_call: .
j_call: TRBJ2-5
v_call: TRBV7-2
clone_size: .
cdr3_nt: TGTGCCAGCAGCTCCTGGACGGGACAAGAGACCCAGTACTTC
cdr3_aa: CASSSWTGQETQYF

cdr3_length: 11
d_call: .
j_call: TRBJ2-5
v_call: TRBV20-1
clone_size: .
cdr3_nt: TGCAGTGCTAGCTACCAAGAGACCCAGTACTTC
cdr3_aa: CSASYQETQYF

cdr3_length: 14
d_call: .
j_call: TRBJ1-1
v_call: TRBV18
clone_size: .
cdr3_nt: TGTGCCAGCTCCGGGCAGGGGTCGGACACTGAAGCTTTCTTT
cdr3_aa: CASSGQGSDTEAFF

cdr3_length: 14
d_call: TRBD1
j_call: TRBJ2-2
v_call: TRBV5-1
clone_size: .
cdr3_nt: TGCGCCAGCAGCACAGGGGAATCCGCCGGGGAGCTGTTTTTT
cdr3_aa: CASSTGESAGELFF

cdr3_length: 16
d_call: .
j_call: TRBJ1-6
v_call: TRBV5-1
clone_size: .
cdr3_nt: TGCGCCAGCAGCTTGGGCTGGGGGCAGGATAATTCACCCCTCCACTTT
cdr3_aa: CASSLGWGQDNSPLHF